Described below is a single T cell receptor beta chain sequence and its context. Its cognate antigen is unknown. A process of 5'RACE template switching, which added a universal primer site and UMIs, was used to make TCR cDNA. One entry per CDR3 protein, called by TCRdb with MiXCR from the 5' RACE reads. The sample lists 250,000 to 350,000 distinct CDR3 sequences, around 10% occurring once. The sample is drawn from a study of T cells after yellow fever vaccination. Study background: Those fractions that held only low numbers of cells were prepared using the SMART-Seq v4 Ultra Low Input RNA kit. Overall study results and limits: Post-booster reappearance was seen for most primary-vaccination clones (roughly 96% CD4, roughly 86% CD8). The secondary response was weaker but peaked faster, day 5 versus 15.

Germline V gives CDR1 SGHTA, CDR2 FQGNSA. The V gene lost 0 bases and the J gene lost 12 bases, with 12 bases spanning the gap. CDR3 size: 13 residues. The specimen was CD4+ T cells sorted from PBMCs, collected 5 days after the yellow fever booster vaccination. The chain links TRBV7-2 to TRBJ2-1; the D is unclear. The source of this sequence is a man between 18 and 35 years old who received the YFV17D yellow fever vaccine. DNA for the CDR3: TGTGCCAGCAGCTTAGCGGACCGTCTTGGGCAGTTCTTC. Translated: CASSLADRLGQFF.